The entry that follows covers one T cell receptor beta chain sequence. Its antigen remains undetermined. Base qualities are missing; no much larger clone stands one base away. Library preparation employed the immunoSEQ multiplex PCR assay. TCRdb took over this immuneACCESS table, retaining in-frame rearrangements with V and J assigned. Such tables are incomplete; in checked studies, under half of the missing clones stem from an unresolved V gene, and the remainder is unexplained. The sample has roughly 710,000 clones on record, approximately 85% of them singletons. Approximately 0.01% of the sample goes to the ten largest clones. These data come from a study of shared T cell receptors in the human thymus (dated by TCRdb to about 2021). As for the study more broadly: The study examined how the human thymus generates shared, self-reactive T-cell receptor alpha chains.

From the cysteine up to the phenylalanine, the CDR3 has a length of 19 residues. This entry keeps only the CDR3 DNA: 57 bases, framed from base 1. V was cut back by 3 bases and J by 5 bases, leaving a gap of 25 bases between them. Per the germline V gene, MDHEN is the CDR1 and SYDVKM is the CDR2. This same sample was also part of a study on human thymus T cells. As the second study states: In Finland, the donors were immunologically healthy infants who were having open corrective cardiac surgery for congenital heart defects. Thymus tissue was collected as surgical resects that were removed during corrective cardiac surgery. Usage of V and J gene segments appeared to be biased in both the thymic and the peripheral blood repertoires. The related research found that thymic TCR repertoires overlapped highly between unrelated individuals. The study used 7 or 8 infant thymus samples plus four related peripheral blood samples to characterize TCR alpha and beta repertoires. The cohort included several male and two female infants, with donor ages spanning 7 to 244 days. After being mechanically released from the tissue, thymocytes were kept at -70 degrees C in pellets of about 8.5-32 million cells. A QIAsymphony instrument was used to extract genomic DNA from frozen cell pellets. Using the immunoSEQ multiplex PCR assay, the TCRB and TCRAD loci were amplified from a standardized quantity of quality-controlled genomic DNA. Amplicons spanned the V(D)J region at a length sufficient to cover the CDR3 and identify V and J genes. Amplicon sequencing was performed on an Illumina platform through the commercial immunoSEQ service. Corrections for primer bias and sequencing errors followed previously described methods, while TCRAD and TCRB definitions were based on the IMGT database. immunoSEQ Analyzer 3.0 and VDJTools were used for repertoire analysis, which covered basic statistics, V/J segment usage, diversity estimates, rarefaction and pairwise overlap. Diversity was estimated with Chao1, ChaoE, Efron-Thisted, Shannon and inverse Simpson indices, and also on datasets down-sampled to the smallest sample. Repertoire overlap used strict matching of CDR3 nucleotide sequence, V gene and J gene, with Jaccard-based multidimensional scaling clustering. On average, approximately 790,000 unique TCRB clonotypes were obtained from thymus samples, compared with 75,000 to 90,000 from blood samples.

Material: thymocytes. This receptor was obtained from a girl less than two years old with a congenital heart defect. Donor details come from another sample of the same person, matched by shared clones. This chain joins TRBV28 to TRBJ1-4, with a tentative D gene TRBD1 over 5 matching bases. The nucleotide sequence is TGTGCCAGCAGTTTTTGGGACCGACCGTGGGGGGGATTGAATGAAAAACTGTTTTTT. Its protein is CASSFWDRPWGGLNEKLFF.